This T cell receptor beta chain was captured by sequencing in a study of blood T cells in healthy people across ages. This clonotype showed up just a few times. Germline CDR1 DFQATT, CDR2 SNEGSKA (reference sequence). CDR3 length: 14 residues. The germline V and J ends were trimmed by 2 bases and 4 bases, with 13 bases remaining between them. A second PCR of 7 to 11 cycles used a sample-barcoded 5' primer and a J-beta primer mix. TCRdb redid the calling of the 5' RACE reads with MiXCR, one entry per CDR3 protein. Of hundreds of thousands of distinct CDR3 sequences listed, roughly 64% are singletons. Sequencing used blood. The J gene is TRBJ2-3, the V gene TRBV20-1; possible D gene TRBD2, 6 bases. The clonotype comes from a young man in good health. CDR3 DNA: TGCAGTGCTAGACTAGCGAGGGTGTCAGATACGCAGTATTTT. Translated, it gives CSARLARVSDTQYF.